This T cell receptor (beta chain) was sequenced during a study of blood T cell repertoires in COVID-19. Study information: Sites across the United States, Italy and Spain contributed samples from acute and convalescent COVID-19. T cells, B-cell-depleted T cells, or PBMCs provided the cDNA or gDNA that served as material.

Source study methods: Researchers report that nucleated cell counts were estimated from reference gene primer amplification. The table came from immunoSEQ multiplex PCR; TCRdb's copy has only in-frame clones and leaves some out. V and J calls and clone size are as listed in that table; D and trimming were resolved from the DNA. The sample shows roughly 24,000 clones, about four fifths of them seen only once. V was pared by 1 base and J by 4 bases, with 5 bases between. Germline V lookup: CDR1 SGHDN, CDR2 FVKESK. The CDR3 length is 13 residues. The clonotype comes from a human donor in a cohort sampled during active COVID-19. The chain is built from TRBV14 and TRBJ1-3; no reliable D call. The material sequenced was peripheral blood. The CDR3 DNA reads as TGTGCCAGCAGCCAAGTCGGGGGAAACACCATATATTTT. This gives the protein CASSQVGGNTIYF.